These T cell receptor beta chains were read from a single sample in a study of Ad26.COV2.S vaccination and SARS-CoV-2 variants. Assay: immunoSEQ multiplex PCR; the TCRdb copy retains only in-frame clones and omits some. In the table there are 300,000 to 450,000 clones, roughly nine tenths of which are singletons. The input for sequencing was peripheral blood, taken after recovery from COVID-19. The receptor source for this set is a human donor who had recovered from COVID-19. CDR3s include the opening cysteine and the closing phenylalanine or tryptophan. A D gene is named only where the DNA matches it firmly. Size tells how often a clone was seen (once, few, many) or the class of an expanded clone, and some rows leave it out.

-,TRBJ1-5,-,TRBV6-6,CASSSGQTLSNQPQHF,TGTGCCAGCAGTTCCGGACAGACTTTAAGCAATCAGCCCCAGCATTTT
-,TRBJ1-5,-,TRBV7-9,CASSPGRWGNQPQHF,TGTGCCAGCAGCCCTGGGCGATGGGGCAATCAGCCCCAGCATTTT
-,TRBJ1-2,once,TRBV25-1,CASSVELGTTSYGYTF,TGTGCCAGCAGTGTGGAGTTGGGGACAACTTCTTATGGCTACACCTTC
-,TRBJ1-1,-,TRBV5-1,CASSIGQNTEAFF,TGCGCCAGCAGCATTGGACAGAACACTGAAGCTTTCTTT
-,TRBJ1-1,-,TRBV4-1,CASSQEGSGLSTEAFF,TGCGCCAGCAGCCAAGAAGGGTCGGGACTGAGTACTGAAGCTTTCTTT
TRBD1,TRBJ1-2,-,TRBV27,CASSLASGGYGYTF,TGTGCCAGCAGTCTAGCTTCAGGGGGCTATGGCTACACCTTC
TRBD1,TRBJ2-5,few,TRBV5-6,CASSLEGQGRVETQYF,TGTGCCAGCAGCTTGGAGGGACAGGGTAGGGTGGAGACCCAGTACTTC
-,TRBJ1-5,-,TRBV6-5,CASSLGRKVNQPQHF,TGTGCCAGCAGTCTGGGACGGAAAGTTAATCAGCCCCAGCATTTT
-,TRBJ2-6,-,TRBV2,CASSPQGGGANVLTF,TGTGCCAGCAGTCCCCAGGGTGGTGGGGCCAACGTCCTGACTTTC
-,TRBJ1-4,-,TRBV19,CASSIALGTLNEKLFF,TGTGCCAGTAGTATTGCGCTCGGGACGCTTAATGAAAAACTGTTTTTT
-,TRBJ1-1,-,TRBV2,CASRQARGDGDTEAFF,TGTGCCAGCAGGCAGGCTAGGGGTGACGGCGACACTGAAGCTTTCTTT
TRBD1,TRBJ2-7,-,TRBV5-5,CASSLEGASFYEQYF,TGTGCCAGCAGCTTGGAGGGGGCTAGCTTCTACGAGCAGTACTTC
TRBD2,TRBJ2-7,-,TRBV4-1,CASSQVGEGYEQYF,TGCGCCAGCAGCCAAGTGGGGGAGGGCTACGAGCAGTACTTC
-,TRBJ1-6,few,TRBV11-2,CASRTQGVGSPLHF,TGTGCCAGCAGGACACAGGGAGTGGGTTCACCCCTCCACTTT
TRBD1,TRBJ1-3,-,TRBV16,CASSQTGQGAVTIYF,TGTGCCAGCAGCCAAACAGGACAGGGGGCGGTCACCATATATTTT
TRBD1,TRBJ1-5,-,TRBV19,CASARDSNSNQPQHF,TGTGCCAGCGCCCGGGACAGTAATAGCAATCAGCCCCAGCATTTT
-,TRBJ2-7,-,TRBV27,CASRPMTGHVHEQYF,TGTGCCAGCAGGCCCATGACAGGACACGTCCACGAGCAGTACTTC
-,TRBJ1-1,-,TRBV29-1,CSVERESVGTEAFF,TGCAGCGTTGAAAGGGAATCCGTCGGCACTGAAGCTTTCTTT
-,TRBJ2-7,-,TRBV5-1,CATRSGRNSYEQYF,TGCGCCACCCGAAGCGGCCGCAACTCCTACGAGCAGTACTTC
TRBD2,TRBJ2-1,-,TRBV4-1,CASSLLTSGGNEQFF,TGCGCCAGCAGCCTCCTTACTAGCGGGGGTAACGAGCAGTTCTTC
-,TRBJ1-5,-,TRBV19,CASSLVEGFISQPQHF,TGTGCCAGTAGCCTGGTAGAAGGGTTCATCAGCCAGCCCCAGCATTTT
-,TRBJ2-1,-,TRBV4-1,CASSQDLREQFF,TGCGCCAGCAGCCAAGATCTCCGGGAGCAGTTCTTC
-,TRBJ1-3,-,TRBV14,CASSQARSEDTIYF,TGTGCCAGCAGCCAAGCCAGATCTGAGGACACCATATATTTT
TRBD1,TRBJ1-1,-,TRBV14,CASSRRTGPGGTEAFF,TGTGCCAGCAGCCGACGGACAGGGCCCGGCGGCACTGAAGCTTTCTTT
-,TRBJ1-1,once,TRBV3-1/TRBV3-2,CASSRTENTEAFF,TGTGCCAGCAGCCGGACAGAGAACACTGAAGCTTTCTTT
-,TRBJ2-7,-,TRBV11-3,CASSLVDHEQYF,TGTGCCAGCAGCTTGGTGGACCACGAGCAGTACTTC
TRBD1,TRBJ1-2,-,TRBV7-2,CASSPAGTGRTNYGYTF,TGTGCCAGCAGCCCGGCCGGGACAGGCAGGACTAACTATGGCTACACCTTC
-,TRBJ2-7,-,TRBV27,CASSLPGAPYEQYF,TGTGCCAGCAGTTTGCCCGGGGCCCCCTACGAGCAGTACTTC
TRBD1,TRBJ1-2,-,TRBV12-3/TRBV12-4,CASSGGQLYGYTF,TGTGCCAGCAGCGGGGGACAGCTCTATGGCTACACCTTC